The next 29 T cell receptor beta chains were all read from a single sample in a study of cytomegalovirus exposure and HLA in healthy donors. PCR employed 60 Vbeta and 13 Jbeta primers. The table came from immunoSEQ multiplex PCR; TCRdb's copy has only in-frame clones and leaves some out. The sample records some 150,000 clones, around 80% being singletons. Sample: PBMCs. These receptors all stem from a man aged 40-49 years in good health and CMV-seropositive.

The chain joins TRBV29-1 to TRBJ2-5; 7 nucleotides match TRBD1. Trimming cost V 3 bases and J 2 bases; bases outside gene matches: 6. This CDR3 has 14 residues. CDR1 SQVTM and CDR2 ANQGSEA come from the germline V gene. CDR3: CSVDGPGQQETQYF. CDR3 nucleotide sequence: TGCAGCGTTGATGGACCGGGACAGCAAGAGACCCAGTACTTC. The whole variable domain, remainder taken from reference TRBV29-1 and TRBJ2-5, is SAVISQKPSRDICQRGTSLTIQCQVDSQVTMMFWYRQQPGQSLTLIATANQGSEATYESGFVIDKFPISRPNLTFSTLTVSNMSPEDSSIYLCSVDGPGQQETQYFGPGTRLLVL.

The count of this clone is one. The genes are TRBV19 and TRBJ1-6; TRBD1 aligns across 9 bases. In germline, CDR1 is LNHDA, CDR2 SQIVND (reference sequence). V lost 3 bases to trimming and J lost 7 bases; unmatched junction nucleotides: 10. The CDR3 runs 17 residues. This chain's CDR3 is CASSISQGALVNSPLHF. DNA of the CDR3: TGTGCCAGTAGTATCTCACAGGGGGCTTTAGTGAATTCACCCCTCCACTTT.

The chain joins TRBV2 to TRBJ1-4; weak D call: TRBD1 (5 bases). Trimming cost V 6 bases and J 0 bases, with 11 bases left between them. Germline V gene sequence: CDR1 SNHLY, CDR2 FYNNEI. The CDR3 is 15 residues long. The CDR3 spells CASRPYRTTNEKLFF. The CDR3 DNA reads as TGTGCCAGCAGACCCTACAGGACAACTAATGAAAAACTGTTTTTT. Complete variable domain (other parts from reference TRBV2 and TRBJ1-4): EPEVTQTPSHQVTQMGQEVILRCVPISNHLYFYWYRQILGQKVEFLVSFYNNEISEKSEIFDDQFSVERPDGSNFTLKIRSTKLEDSAMYFCASRPYRTTNEKLFFGSGTQLSVL.

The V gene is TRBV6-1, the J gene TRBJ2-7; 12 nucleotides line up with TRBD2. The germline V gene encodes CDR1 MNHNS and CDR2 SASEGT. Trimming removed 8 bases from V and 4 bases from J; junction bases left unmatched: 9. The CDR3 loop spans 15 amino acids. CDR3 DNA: TGTGCCAGCGGACCTCTAGCGGGGGGGCCTTACGAGCAGTACTTC. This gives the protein CASGPLAGGPYEQYF.

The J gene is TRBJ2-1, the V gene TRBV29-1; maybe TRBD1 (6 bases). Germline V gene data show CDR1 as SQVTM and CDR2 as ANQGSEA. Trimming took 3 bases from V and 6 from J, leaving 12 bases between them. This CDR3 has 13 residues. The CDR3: CSVDGGAINEQFF. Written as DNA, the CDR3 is TGCAGCGTTGATGGGGGCGCTATCAATGAGCAGTTCTTC.

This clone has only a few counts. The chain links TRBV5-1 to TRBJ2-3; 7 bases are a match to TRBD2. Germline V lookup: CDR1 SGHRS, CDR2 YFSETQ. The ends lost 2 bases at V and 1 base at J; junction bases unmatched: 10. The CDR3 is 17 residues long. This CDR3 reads CASSLGEAGWGTDTQYF. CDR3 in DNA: TGCGCCAGCAGCTTAGGAGAAGCGGGGTGGGGCACAGATACGCAGTATTTT.

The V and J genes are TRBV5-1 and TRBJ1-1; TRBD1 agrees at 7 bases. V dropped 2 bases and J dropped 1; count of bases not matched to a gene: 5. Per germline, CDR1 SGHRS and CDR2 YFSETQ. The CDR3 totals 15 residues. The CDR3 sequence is CASSFTGTANTEAFF. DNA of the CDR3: TGCGCCAGCAGCTTCACCGGGACAGCGAACACTGAAGCTTTCTTT. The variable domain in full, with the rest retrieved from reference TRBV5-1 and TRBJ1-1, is KAGVTQTPRYLIKTRGQQVTLSCSPISGHRSVSWYQQTPGQGLQFLFEYFSETQRNKGNFPGRFSGRQFSNSRSEMNVSTLELGDSALYLCASSFTGTANTEAFFGQGTRLTVV.

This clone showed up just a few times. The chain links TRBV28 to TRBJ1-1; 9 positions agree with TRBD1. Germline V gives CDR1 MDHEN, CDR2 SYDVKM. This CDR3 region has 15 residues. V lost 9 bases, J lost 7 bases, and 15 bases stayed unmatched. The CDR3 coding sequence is TGTGCCAGTTATGAGTTGATGGGGACAGGGCTTGAAGCTTTCTTT. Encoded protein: CASYELMGTGLEAFF.

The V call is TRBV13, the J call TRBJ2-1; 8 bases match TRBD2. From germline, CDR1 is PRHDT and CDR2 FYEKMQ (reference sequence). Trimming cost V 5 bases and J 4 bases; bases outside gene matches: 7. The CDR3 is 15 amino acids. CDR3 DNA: TGTGCCAGCAGCCATAGCGGGGAGTCATACAATGAGCAGTTCTTC. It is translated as CASSHSGESYNEQFF.

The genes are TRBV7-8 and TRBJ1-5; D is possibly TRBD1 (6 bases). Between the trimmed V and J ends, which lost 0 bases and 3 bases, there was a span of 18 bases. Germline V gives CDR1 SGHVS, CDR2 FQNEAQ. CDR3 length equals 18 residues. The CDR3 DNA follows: TGTGCCAGCAGCTTAGCGGTCTGGACAGCTCTTCACAATCAGCCCCAGCATTTT. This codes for CASSLAVWTALHNQPQHF.

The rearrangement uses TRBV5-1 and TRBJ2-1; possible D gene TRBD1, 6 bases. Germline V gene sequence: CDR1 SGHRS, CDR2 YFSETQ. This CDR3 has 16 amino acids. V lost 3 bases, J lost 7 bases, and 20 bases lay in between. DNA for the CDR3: TGCGCCAGCAGCTCGGTGACAGGCCAGGCGGGTAATGAGCAGTTCTTC. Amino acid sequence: CASSSVTGQAGNEQFF. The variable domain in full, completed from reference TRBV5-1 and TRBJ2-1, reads KAGVTQTPRYLIKTRGQQVTLSCSPISGHRSVSWYQQTPGQGLQFLFEYFSETQRNKGNFPGRFSGRQFSNSRSEMNVSTLELGDSALYLCASSSVTGQAGNEQFFGPGTRLTVL.

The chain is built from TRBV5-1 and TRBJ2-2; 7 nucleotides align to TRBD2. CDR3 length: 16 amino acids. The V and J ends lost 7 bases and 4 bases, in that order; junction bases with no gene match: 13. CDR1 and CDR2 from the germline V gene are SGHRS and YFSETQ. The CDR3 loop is CASADDRGVTTGELFF. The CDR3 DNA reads TGCGCCAGCGCCGATGACCGGGGGGTTACCACCGGGGAGCTGTTTTTT.

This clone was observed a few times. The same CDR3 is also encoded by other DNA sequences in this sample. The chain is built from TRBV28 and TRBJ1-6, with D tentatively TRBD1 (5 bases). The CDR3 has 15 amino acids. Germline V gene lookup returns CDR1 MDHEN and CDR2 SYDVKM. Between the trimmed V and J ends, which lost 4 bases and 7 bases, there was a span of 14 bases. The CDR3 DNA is TGTGCCAGCAGTTCAAGGGGCCTTAAGAATTCACCCCTCCACTTT. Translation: CASSSRGLKNSPLHF.

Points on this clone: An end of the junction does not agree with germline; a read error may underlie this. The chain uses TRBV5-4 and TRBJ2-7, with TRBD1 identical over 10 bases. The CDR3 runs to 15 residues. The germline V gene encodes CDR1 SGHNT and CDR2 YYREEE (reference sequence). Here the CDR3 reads CASSLETGGSHEQYF. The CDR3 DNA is TGTGCCAGCAGCTTGGAGACAGGGGGCTCCCACGAGCAGTACTTC.

The CDR3, as DNA: TGCGCCAGCAGCGAACAGGGTTACGGAAACACCATATATTTT. It translates to CASSEQGYGNTIYF. The chain carries TRBV5-1 and TRBJ1-3; D perhaps matches TRBD1 (6 bases). Trimming took 4 bases from V and 4 from J, leaving 12 bases between them. Germline V gives CDR1 SGHRS, CDR2 YFSETQ. The CDR3 is 14 residues long.

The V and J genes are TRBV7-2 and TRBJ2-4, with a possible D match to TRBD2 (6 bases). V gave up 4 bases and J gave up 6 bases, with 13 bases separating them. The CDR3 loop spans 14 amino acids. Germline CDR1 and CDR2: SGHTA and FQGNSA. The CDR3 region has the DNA TGTGCCAGCAGCTCGCTAGCGCGAGGAAACATTCAGTACTTC. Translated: CASSSLARGNIQYF.

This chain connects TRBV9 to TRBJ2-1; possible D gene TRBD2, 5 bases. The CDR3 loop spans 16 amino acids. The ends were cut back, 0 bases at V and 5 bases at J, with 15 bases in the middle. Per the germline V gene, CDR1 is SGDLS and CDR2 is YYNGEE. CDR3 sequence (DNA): TGTGCCAGCAGCGTAGGAACGGCGGGCAAAGACAATGAGCAGTTCTTC. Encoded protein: CASSVGTAGKDNEQFF.

The CDR3 sequence is CAIRGTSETQYF. For the CDR3, the DNA is TGTGCCATCAGGGGGACATCAGAGACCCAGTACTTC. The rearrangement joins TRBV10-3 to TRBJ2-5; D may be TRBD1 (6 bases). Germline assignment: CDR1 ENHRY and CDR2 SYGVKD. The V and J ends lost 6 bases and 4 bases respectively, with 9 bases between them. This CDR3 is built from 12 residues.

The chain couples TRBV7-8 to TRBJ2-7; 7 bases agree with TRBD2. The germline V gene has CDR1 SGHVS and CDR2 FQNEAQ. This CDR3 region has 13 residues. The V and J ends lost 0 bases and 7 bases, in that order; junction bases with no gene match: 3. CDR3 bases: TGTGCCAGCAGCTTAGCGGGGGGGAAGGAGCAGTACTTC. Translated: CASSLAGGKEQYF.

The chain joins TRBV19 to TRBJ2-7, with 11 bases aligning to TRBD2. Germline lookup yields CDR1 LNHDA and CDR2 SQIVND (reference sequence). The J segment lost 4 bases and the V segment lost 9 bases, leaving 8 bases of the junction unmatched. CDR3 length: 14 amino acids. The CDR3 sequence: CASATSGREYEQYF. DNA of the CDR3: TGTGCCAGCGCTACTAGCGGGAGAGAATACGAGCAGTACTTC.

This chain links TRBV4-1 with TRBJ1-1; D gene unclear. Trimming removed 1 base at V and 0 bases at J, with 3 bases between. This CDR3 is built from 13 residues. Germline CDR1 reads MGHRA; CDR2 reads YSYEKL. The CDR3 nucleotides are TGCGCCAGCAGCCAAGTCGTGAACACTGAAGCTTTCTTT. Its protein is CASSQVVNTEAFF.

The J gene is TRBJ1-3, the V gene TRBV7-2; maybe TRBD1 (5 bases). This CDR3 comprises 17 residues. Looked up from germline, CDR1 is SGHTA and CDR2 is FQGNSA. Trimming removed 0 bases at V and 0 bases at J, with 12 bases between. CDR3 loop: CASSLAGGATSGNTIYF. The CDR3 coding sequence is TGTGCCAGCAGCTTAGCCGGAGGGGCCACCTCTGGAAACACCATATATTTT.

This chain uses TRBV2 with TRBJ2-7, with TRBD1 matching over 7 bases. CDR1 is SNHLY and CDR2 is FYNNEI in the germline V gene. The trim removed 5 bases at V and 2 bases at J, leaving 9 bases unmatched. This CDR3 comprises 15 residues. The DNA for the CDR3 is TGTGCCAGCAGTATGGCCCGGACAGGAACCTACGAGCAGTACTTC. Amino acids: CASSMARTGTYEQYF.

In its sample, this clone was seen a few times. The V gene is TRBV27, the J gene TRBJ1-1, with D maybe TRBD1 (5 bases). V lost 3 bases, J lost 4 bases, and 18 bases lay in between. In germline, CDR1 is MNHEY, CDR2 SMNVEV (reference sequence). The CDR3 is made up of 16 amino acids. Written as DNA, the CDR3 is TGTGCCAGCAGTTTGGCCAAGGGAGACGGGGGCACTGAAGCTTTCTTT. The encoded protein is CASSLAKGDGGTEAFF.

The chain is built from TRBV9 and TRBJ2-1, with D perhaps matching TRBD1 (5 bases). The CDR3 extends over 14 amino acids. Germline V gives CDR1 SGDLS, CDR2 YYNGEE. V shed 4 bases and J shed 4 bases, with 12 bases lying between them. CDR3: CASSSRQTYNEQFF. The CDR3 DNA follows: TGTGCCAGCAGCTCCCGACAGACTTACAATGAGCAGTTCTTC.

The CDR3 DNA reads TGTGCCACCCAGTCCCGGTTCGGGACAGGGGCCCACTGGTCTGGAAACACCATATATTTT. Translating gives CATQSRFGTGAHWSGNTIYF. The chain combines TRBV19 with TRBJ1-3; 10 bases agree with TRBD1. J gave up 1 base and V 10 bases, and 22 bases lay outside the gene matches. The CDR3 runs 20 residues. CDR1 LNHDA and CDR2 SQIVND come from the germline V gene (reference sequence). The complete variable domain, with remaining parts taken from reference TRBV19 and TRBJ1-3, reads DGGITQSPKYLFRKEGQNVTLSCEQNLNHDAMYWYRQDPGQGLRLIYYSQIVNDFQKGDIAEGYSVSREKKESFPLTVTSAQKNPTAFYLCATQSRFGTGAHWSGNTIYFGEGSWLTVV.

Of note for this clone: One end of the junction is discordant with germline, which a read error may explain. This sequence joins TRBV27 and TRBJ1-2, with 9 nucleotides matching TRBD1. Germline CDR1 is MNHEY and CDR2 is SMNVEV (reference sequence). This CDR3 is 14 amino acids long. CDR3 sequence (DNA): TGTGCCAGCAGTTACCGGGGACAGGGACTAGGCTACCCCTTC. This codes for CASSYRGQGLGYPF.

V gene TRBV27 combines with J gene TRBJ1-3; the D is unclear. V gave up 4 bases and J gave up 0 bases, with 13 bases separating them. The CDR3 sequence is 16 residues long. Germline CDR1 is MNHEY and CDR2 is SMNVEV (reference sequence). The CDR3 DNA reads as TGTGCCAGCAGTTCGGGTTTTCTCCCCTCTGGAAACACCATATATTTT. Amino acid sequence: CASSSGFLPSGNTIYF.

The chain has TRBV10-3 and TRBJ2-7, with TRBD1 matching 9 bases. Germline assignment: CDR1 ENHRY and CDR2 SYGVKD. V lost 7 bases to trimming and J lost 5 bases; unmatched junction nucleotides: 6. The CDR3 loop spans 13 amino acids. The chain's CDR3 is CAIKGQGLDEQYF. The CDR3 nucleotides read TGTGCCATCAAAGGACAGGGGTTGGACGAGCAGTACTTC.